The next 27 T cell receptor beta chains were all read from a single sample in a study of blood T cells in healthy people across ages. Next came a second PCR, run for about 6 to 11 cycles, which used a sample-barcoded 5' primer along with a J-beta primer mix. TCRdb called the 5' RACE reads again in MiXCR, with one record for every CDR3 protein. This table holds some 890,000 distinct CDR3 sequences, almost 30% found once. In addition, the sample was reused for a study of T cells of mothers and their children.

Sequenced: blood. These receptors all stem from a woman between 35 and 50 years old in good health.

The gene calls are TRBV4-1 and TRBJ2-7; 8 bases map to TRBD1. CDR1 is MGHRA and CDR2 is YSYEKL in the germline V gene. With V trimmed by 0 bases and J by 3 bases, 4 bases remained unmatched. CDR3 length: 15 residues. The CDR3 is CASSQDRGQGYEQYF. The CDR3 DNA is TGCGCCAGCAGCCAAGATCGCGGACAGGGCTACGAGCAGTACTTC.

The gene calls are TRBV5-1 and TRBJ2-5; D gene unclear. Trimming left V 1 base short and J 1 base short, with 8 bases between. Germline V gives CDR1 SGHRS, CDR2 YFSETQ. The CDR3 sequence is 14 residues long. The CDR3 sequence is CASSLQSAQETQYF. CDR3 in DNA: TGCGCCAGCAGCTTGCAGTCTGCCCAAGAGACCCAGTACTTC.

The chain employs TRBV5-1 and TRBJ1-1, with TRBD1 as a possible D gene (5 bases). There are 16 residues in the CDR3. From germline, CDR1 is SGHRS and CDR2 YFSETQ. The V gene lost 3 bases and the J gene lost 1 base, with 16 bases spanning the gap. The CDR3 sequence is CASSWTGTAQNTEAFF. CDR3 bases: TGCGCCAGCAGCTGGACCGGGACCGCCCAGAACACTGAAGCTTTCTTT.

The gene calls are TRBV6-2 or TRBV6-3 and TRBJ2-3; 9 positions match TRBD2. Germline CDR1 is MNHEY and CDR2 is SVGEGT. The CDR3 extends over 16 amino acids. V shed 4 bases and J 6 bases; nucleotides not matched to a gene: 11. CDR3 sequence reads: CASSLQPGLALDTQYF. CDR3 DNA: TGTGCCAGCAGTTTACAACCGGGACTAGCTTTGGATACGCAGTATTTT.

This clonotype was detected a few times. The J gene is TRBJ2-3, the V gene TRBV7-6; D gene ambiguous. The CDR3 is made up of 11 amino acids. In germline, CDR1 is SGHVS, CDR2 FNYEAQ. V was trimmed by 8 bases and J by 4 bases, leaving 7 bases between them. The CDR3 sequence is CASGESDTQYF. The CDR3 DNA sequence: TGTGCCAGCGGAGAATCAGATACGCAGTATTTT.

The chain carries TRBV29-1 and TRBJ1-2, with 9 positions matching TRBD1. Germline CDR1 SQVTM, CDR2 ANQGSEA. Trimming removed 4 bases from V and 7 bases from J; junction bases left unmatched: 1. This CDR3 is built from 11 residues. CDR3 sequence: CSVVTGGGYTF. In nucleotides, the CDR3 is TGCAGCGTTGTGACAGGGGGTGGCTACACCTTC.

Here the CDR3 reads CATSRDRGGGINEQFF. As DNA, the CDR3 is TGTGCCACCAGCAGAGATCGGGGCGGGGGAATCAATGAGCAGTTCTTC. J is TRBJ2-1 and V is TRBV15, with 7 bases aligning to TRBD2. The V and J ends lost 0 bases and 6 bases, in that order; junction bases with no gene match: 8. Per the germline V gene, CDR1 is LNHNV and CDR2 is YYDKDF (reference sequence). The CDR3 spans 16 residues.

The sample holds many counts of this clonotype. The chain recombines TRBV6-7 with TRBJ1-2; possibly TRBD1 for D (6 bases). TRBV6-7 belongs to the ORF category, with a function that is uncertain. Trimming removed 0 bases at V and 4 bases at J, with 12 bases between. The CDR3 is 15 amino acids. The CDR3: CASSYSPGVFYGYTF. In nucleotides, the CDR3 is TGTGCCAGCAGTTACTCGCCAGGGGTTTTCTATGGCTACACCTTC.

This clonotype was detected many times. The rearrangement links TRBV12-3 or TRBV12-4 to TRBJ2-7; 7 nucleotides line up with TRBD1. The V gene end was trimmed by 5 bases and the J gene end by 1 base; junction bases not matched to a gene: 5. This CDR3 spans 14 amino acids. The CDR3, as DNA: TGTGCCAGCAGTACGATGACAGGGTCCTACGAGCAGTACTTC. This translates into CASSTMTGSYEQYF.

This clonotype has ten or more counts. One junction end disagrees with the germline gene, perhaps due to a read error. This chain uses TRBV29-1 with TRBJ2-7, with D possibly being TRBD1 (6 bases). The germline gives CDR1 SQVTM, CDR2 ANQGSEA. The CDR3 is 12 amino acids. The CDR3 here is CGVVRGTYEQYF. The CDR3 nucleotides are TGCGGCGTTGTCAGGGGTACCTACGAGCAGTACTTC.

The chain has TRBV6-5 and TRBJ2-2, with 10 bases matching TRBD2. Per germline, CDR1 MNHEY and CDR2 SVGAGI. The CDR3 sequence is 15 residues long. V was clipped by 5 bases and J by 6 bases; unmatched bases: 6. CDR3 loop: CASSPAGGLAGELFF. In DNA form, the CDR3 reads TGTGCCAGCAGTCCAGCGGGGGGGCTTGCCGGGGAGCTGTTTTTT.

The chain carries TRBV7-2 and TRBJ1-5, with D possibly matching TRBD1 (5 bases). The length of the CDR3 is 13 residues. Trimming pared 2 bases from V and 8 bases from J, leaving 10 bases between. Germline CDR1 and CDR2: SGHTA and FQGNSA. Here the CDR3 DNA reads TGTGCCAGCAGCTTAATGGGACTGGAGCCCCAGCATTTT. The encoded protein is CASSLMGLEPQHF.

The rearrangement uses TRBV12-3 or TRBV12-4 and TRBJ2-3, with 7 bases fitting TRBD1. The junction had 9 bases not matched to a gene; V was cut back by 5 bases and J by 10 bases. This CDR3 contains 13 residues. CDR3 in DNA: TGTGCCAGCAGTCGACAGGGACCAAATGCGCAGTATTTT. Encoded protein: CASSRQGPNAQYF.

This clonotype was picked up a small number of times. This sequence may be a read error, since a much larger clone differs from it by one base. The chain employs TRBV7-2 and TRBJ2-5; 7 bases line up with TRBD2. This CDR3 comprises 15 residues. CDR1 SGHTA and CDR2 FQGNSA come from the germline V gene. The ends lost 1 base at V and 2 bases at J; junction bases unmatched: 4. The chain's CDR3 is CASSLGGGVQETQYF. The CDR3 bases are TGTGCCAGCAGCTTAGGGGGGGGAGTTCAAGAGACCCAGTACTTC.

The genes are TRBV5-1 and TRBJ2-3; TRBD2 aligns across 10 bases. Germline CDR1 is SGHRS and CDR2 is YFSETQ. The ends lost 4 bases at V and 3 bases at J; junction bases unmatched: 2. The CDR3 is made up of 14 amino acids. As DNA, the CDR3 is TGCGCCAGCAGCACGGGACTAGCGACAGATACGCAGTATTTT. This encodes CASSTGLATDTQYF.

This chain connects TRBV29-1 to TRBJ1-5, with TRBD1 matching over 8 bases. V shed 6 bases and J 4 bases; nucleotides not matched to a gene: 8. This CDR3 has 14 residues. Germline V CDR1 and CDR2: SQVTM, ANQGSEA. The CDR3 nucleotides are TGCAGCGTAGGGACAGGTAGGGTAAATCAGCCCCAGCATTTT. Translation: CSVGTGRVNQPQHF.

This clonotype turned up a few times. The V call is TRBV20-1, the J call TRBJ1-5, with TRBD1 matching over 8 bases. CDR3 size: 15 residues. CDR1 and CDR2 from the germline V gene are DFQATT and SNEGSKA (reference sequence). The ends lost 6 bases at V and 2 bases at J; junction bases unmatched: 9. The DNA for the CDR3 is TGCAGTGCCCGCAAACAGGGGGGCCGCAATCAGCCCCAGCATTTT. Its translation is CSARKQGGRNQPQHF.

This clonotype was seen at least ten times. This chain joins TRBV28 and TRBJ2-7; maybe TRBD1 (5 bases). V was clipped by 5 bases and J by 5 bases, with 19 bases between them. CDR3 length: 15 amino acids. From germline, CDR1 is MDHEN and CDR2 SYDVKM. DNA for the CDR3: TGTGCCAGCAGTGACGGACGGACACCAACCCACGAGCAGTACTTC. This encodes CASSDGRTPTHEQYF.

This clonotype came up a few times. The rearrangement joins TRBV2 to TRBJ1-4; 8 bases fit TRBD1. Germline loops: CDR1 SNHLY, CDR2 FYNNEI. Germline trimming cut 2 bases from V and 10 bases from J; bases unmatched to any gene: 9. CDR3 length: 15 amino acids. The CDR3 DNA is TGTGCCAGCAGTGAATTAGGACAGGGAGGTGGAAAACTGTTTTTT. This translates into CASSELGQGGGKLFF. Using reference TRBV2 and TRBJ1-4 for the parts outside the CDR3, the full variable domain is EPEVTQTPSHQVTQMGQEVILRCVPISNHLYFYWYRQILGQKVEFLVSFYNNEISEKSEIFDDQFSVERPDGSNFTLKIRSTKLEDSAMYFCASSELGQGGGKLFFGSGTQLSVL.

The rearrangement joins TRBV7-6 to TRBJ2-3, with D tentatively TRBD1 (6 bases). V gave up 3 bases and J gave up 6 bases, with 16 bases separating them. This CDR3 region has 15 residues. Looked up from germline, CDR1 is SGHVS and CDR2 is FNYEAQ. CDR3 residues: CASSFQGSHTDTQYF. The CDR3, as DNA: TGTGCCAGCAGCTTCCAGGGGTCACATACGGATACGCAGTATTTT.

This clonotype came up a few times. The CDR3 region is CASSLYAGDGYF. CDR3 bases: TGTGCCAGCAGCTTATACGCAGGAGATGGGTATTTT. V gene TRBV7-2 combines with J gene TRBJ2-3; no firm D call. V was trimmed by 2 bases and J by 14 bases, leaving 14 bases between them. Germline V lookup: CDR1 SGHTA, CDR2 FQGNSA. The CDR3 spans 12 residues.

On this clonotype itself: Possible read error: a much larger clone is one base away. V gene TRBV5-1 combines with J gene TRBJ2-1, with D perhaps TRBD2 (5 bases). Germline loops: CDR1 SGHRS, CDR2 YFSETQ. This CDR3 contains 13 residues. The V and J ends lost 9 bases and 5 bases respectively, with 15 bases between them. In DNA, the CDR3 is TGCGCCACCTGTAATCGAGGGAACAATGAGCAGTTCTTC. This encodes CATCNRGNNEQFF.

The V and J genes are TRBV12-3 or TRBV12-4 and TRBJ1-4; D is undetermined. The V gene lost 10 bases and the J gene lost 5 bases, with 14 bases spanning the gap. This CDR3 region has 13 residues. The CDR3 bases are TGTGCCACCCTAAACGGACCCAATGAAAAACTGTTTTTT. As protein: CATLNGPNEKLFF.

This clonotype has only a few counts. V and J are TRBV24-1 and TRBJ2-5, with 9 bases aligning to TRBD1. This CDR3 has 17 amino acids. Germline assignment: CDR1 KGHDR and CDR2 SFDVKD. The J segment lost 4 bases and the V segment lost 3 bases, leaving 11 bases of the junction unmatched. The chain's CDR3 is CATSDPSGTGPRETQYF. DNA of the CDR3: TGTGCCACCAGTGATCCATCCGGGACAGGGCCCCGAGAGACCCAGTACTTC.

V is TRBV20-1 and J is TRBJ1-1; 8 nucleotides align to TRBD1. Germline V gene sequence: CDR1 DFQATT, CDR2 SNEGSKA (reference sequence). The CDR3 totals 14 residues. The trim removed 6 bases at V and 0 bases at J, leaving 6 bases unmatched. As DNA, the CDR3 is TGCAGTGCCGGGGCAGGGGGCATGAACACTGAAGCTTTCTTT. Protein: CSAGAGGMNTEAFF.

The CDR3 reads CATSDRDRGWSEQYF. The DNA of the CDR3 is TGTGCCACCAGTGATAGGGACAGGGGATGGTCTGAGCAGTACTTC. The rearrangement links TRBV24-1 to TRBJ2-7; 10 bases are a match to TRBD1. The CDR3 runs 15 residues. The trim removed 3 bases at V and 7 bases at J, leaving 8 bases unmatched. Germline V gene lookup returns CDR1 KGHDR and CDR2 SFDVKD.

This clonotype appeared many times. This chain joins TRBV6-5 and TRBJ2-5, with TRBD2 as a possible D gene (5 bases). CDR3 length equals 14 residues. CDR1 is MNHEY and CDR2 is SVGAGI in the germline V gene. Trimming removed 2 bases at V and 1 base at J, with 8 bases between. CDR3 DNA sequence: TGTGCCAGCAGTTACGCGGGTACCCAAGAGACCCAGTACTTC. Translating gives CASSYAGTQETQYF.